The 20 T cell receptor beta chains in this list originate from one sample, sequenced in a study of identical twins. TCRdb redid the calling of the 5' RACE reads with MiXCR, one entry per CDR3 protein. This sample carries about 240,000 distinct CDR3 sequences, about 10% of them seen once, and the ten largest clones take 10%. Source material: memory T cells sorted from blood. The receptor source for this set is a man over 45 in good health.

The chain is built from TRBV18 and TRBJ1-1; D remains ambiguous. CDR1 and CDR2 (germline): KGHSH, LQKENI. V lost 4 bases and J 4 bases, leaving 10 bases between the germline ends. This CDR3 has 13 residues. This CDR3 reads CASSQGTSTEAFF. The CDR3, as DNA: TGTGCCAGCTCACAGGGTACAAGCACTGAAGCTTTCTTT.

This clonotype was seen at least ten times. This chain connects TRBV12-3 or TRBV12-4 to TRBJ2-1; 10 nucleotides match TRBD2. J lost 4 bases, V lost 5 bases, and 5 bases had no gene match. The CDR3 has 15 residues. CDR3 in DNA: TGTGCCAGCAGTGCAAGCGGGGGGGATTACAATGAGCAGTTCTTC. Translation gives CASSASGGDYNEQFF.

This clonotype has at least ten counts. This chain joins TRBV6-2 or TRBV6-3 and TRBJ2-1, with no clear D. The germline V and J ends were trimmed by 1 base and 2 bases, with 3 bases remaining between them. This CDR3 spans 13 amino acids. The germline gives CDR1 MNHEY, CDR2 SVGEGT. The CDR3 sequence is CASSYFTYNEQFF. CDR3 nucleotide sequence: TGTGCCAGCAGTTACTTCACCTACAATGAGCAGTTCTTC.

This clonotype was seen more than once but under ten times. V usage is TRBV5-1 and J usage is TRBJ2-1, with TRBD1 matching over 8 bases. CDR3 length equals 14 residues. The junction had 11 bases not matched to a gene; V was cut back by 5 bases and J by 10 bases. In germline, CDR1 is SGHRS, CDR2 YFSETQ. CDR3 protein: CASRQGARALEQFF. CDR3 DNA sequence: TGCGCCAGCAGGCAGGGGGCGCGAGCCCTCGAGCAGTTCTTC.

The chain links TRBV2 to TRBJ2-7, with a weak D call TRBD2 (6 bases). The CDR3 spans 14 residues. Germline CDR1 is SNHLY and CDR2 is FYNNEI. Deletions cut 3 bases from V and 3 bases from J, with 12 bases between. CDR3 amino acids: CASSEGSSGYEQYF. The CDR3 region has the DNA TGTGCCAGCAGTGAGGGGAGTAGCGGCTACGAGCAGTACTTC. Full variable domain (rest looked up from reference TRBV2 and TRBJ2-7): EPEVTQTPSHQVTQMGQEVILRCVPISNHLYFYWYRQILGQKVEFLVSFYNNEISEKSEIFDDQFSVERPDGSNFTLKIRSTKLEDSAMYFCASSEGSSGYEQYFGPGTRLTVT.

This clonotype was counted ten times or more. The rearrangement uses TRBV27 and TRBJ1-5, with D possibly being TRBD1 (6 bases). V lost 0 bases to trimming and J lost 1 base, with 7 bases between them. Per germline, CDR1 MNHEY and CDR2 SMNVEV (reference sequence). The CDR3 has 15 residues. The CDR3 nucleotides read TGTGCCAGCAGTTTATCTACAGGGAGCAATCAGCCCCAGCATTTT. It specifies CASSLSTGSNQPQHF.

Points on this clonotype: This clone may be a read error of a much larger clone one base away. V usage is TRBV7-2 and J usage is TRBJ2-5; no clear D gene. From germline, CDR1 is SGHTA and CDR2 FQGNSA. The CDR3 contains 15 residues. CDR3 protein: CASSPRERREETQHF. In DNA form, the CDR3 reads TGTGCCAGCAGCCCCCGAGAGCGTAGAGAAGAGACCCAGCACTTC.

This clonotype was counted only a few times. V usage is TRBV19 and J usage is TRBJ1-5; no definite D call. The V gene's germline CDR1 is LNHDA and CDR2 SQIVND (reference sequence). CDR3 length: 15 residues. The V end lost 9 bases, the J end lost 6 bases, and 21 bases lay between the germline ends. The CDR3 nucleotides are TGTGCCAGCAACGATAGGCCCCCGACATTTCAGCCCCAGCATTTT. It translates to CASNDRPPTFQPQHF.

This clonotype showed up many times. A junction end diverges from the germline sequence, so it may reflect a read error. V and J are TRBV3-1 and TRBJ1-5; D is uncertain. The CDR3 covers 15 residues. Germline-derived CDR1 and CDR2 are LGHDT and YNNKEL (reference sequence). CDR3 loop: CASSKDGFSNQPQHF. The CDR3 nucleotides are TGTGCCAGCAGCAAAGACGGTTTTAGCAATCAGCCCCAGCATTTT.

This clonotype has more than one count but fewer than ten. The CDR3: CASSIGRNNEQFF. The CDR3, as DNA: TGCGCCAGCAGCATTGGACGGAACAATGAGCAGTTCTTC. The V and J genes are TRBV5-1 and TRBJ2-1; no reliable D call. Germline V gene sequence: CDR1 SGHRS, CDR2 YFSETQ. This CDR3 contains 13 residues. Trimming took off 4 bases at V and 5 bases at J, with 10 bases between the two ends.

This clonotype has ten or more counts. The rearrangement joins TRBV7-8 to TRBJ2-7; no definite D call. The CDR3 runs 13 residues. Trimming removed 1 base at V and 3 bases at J, with 7 bases between. The germline gives CDR1 SGHVS, CDR2 FQNEAQ. CDR3 in DNA: TGTGCCAGCAGCTTAGTGGGTCTCTACGAGCAGTACTTC. It yields the protein CASSLVGLYEQYF. The full variable domain, its missing parts supplied by reference TRBV7-8 and TRBJ2-7, is GAGVSQSPRYKVAKRGQDVALRCDPISGHVSLFWYQQALGQGPEFLTYFQNEAQLDKSGLPSDRFFAERPEGSVSTLKIQRTQQEDSAVYLCASSLVGLYEQYFGPGTRLTVT.

This clonotype was seen a few times. The chain joins TRBV15 to TRBJ2-1; D is perhaps TRBD1 (6 bases). Germline V gives CDR1 LNHNV, CDR2 YYDKDF (reference sequence). V lost 0 bases and J 6 bases, leaving 12 bases between the germline ends. The CDR3 spans 15 residues. The CDR3 region is CATSRDRQASNEQFF. For the CDR3, the DNA is TGTGCCACCAGCAGAGATAGACAGGCGAGCAATGAGCAGTTCTTC. The full variable domain, with the rest looked up from reference TRBV15 and TRBJ2-1, is DAMVIQNPRYQVTQFGKPVTLSCSQTLNHNVMYWYQQKSSQAPKLLFHYYDKDFNNEADTPDNFQSRRPNTSFCFLDIRSPGLGDTAMYLCATSRDRQASNEQFFGPGTRLTVL.

This clonotype was seen only a few times. The chain uses TRBV12-3 or TRBV12-4 and TRBJ1-3; D unclear. The CDR3 runs 14 residues. Trimming took 2 bases from V and 0 from J, leaving 5 bases between them. The CDR3: CASSLHLSGNTIYF. In DNA form, the CDR3 reads TGTGCCAGCAGTTTACACCTCTCTGGAAACACCATATATTTT.

The chain recombines TRBV20-1 with TRBJ1-1, with 8 positions matching TRBD1. Germline-derived CDR1 and CDR2 are DFQATT and SNEGSKA (reference sequence). The CDR3 has 15 amino acids. V lost 3 bases, J lost 0 bases, and 6 bases stayed unmatched. The CDR3 is CSARTRQGLNTEAFF. The CDR3 DNA is TGCAGTGCTAGGACCCGACAGGGGTTGAACACTGAAGCTTTCTTT.

This clonotype was seen repeatedly, ten times or more. The chain recombines TRBV12-3 or TRBV12-4 with TRBJ2-1; perhaps TRBD1 as D (5 bases). V was shortened by 0 bases and J by 12 bases, with 9 bases between the two germline ends. The CDR3 is made up of 12 amino acids. This chain's CDR3 is CASSLAQQGQFF. In DNA form, the CDR3 reads TGTGCCAGCAGTTTAGCCCAGCAGGGGCAGTTCTTC.

The chain couples TRBV20-1 to TRBJ2-1; D is uncertain. The CDR3 sequence is 15 residues long. In germline, CDR1 is DFQATT, CDR2 SNEGSKA (reference sequence). The CDR3, as DNA: TGCAGGGCCTCCCCGGCCGCCCTCTCCTACAATGAGCAGTTCTTC. It specifies CRASPAALSYNEQFF.

The sample holds many counts of this clonotype. The CDR3 bases are TGTGCCAGCCTTGACCGGCTTAGGACTGCGAACACCGGGGAGCTGTTTTTT. It specifies CASLDRLRTANTGELFF. This chain links TRBV6-1 with TRBJ2-2, with D perhaps matching TRBD2 (5 bases). Deletions cut 8 bases from V and 0 bases from J, with 19 bases between. Germline CDR1 reads MNHNS; CDR2 reads SASEGT. This CDR3 has 17 residues.

This clonotype was observed a handful of times. The rearrangement uses TRBV9 and TRBJ2-1; 12 nucleotides match TRBD2. The length of the CDR3 is 17 residues. The germline CDR1 and CDR2 sequences are SGDLS and YYNGEE. The ends lost 0 bases at V and 8 bases at J; junction bases unmatched: 9. CDR3 residues: CASSVAASGRGSDEQFF. The DNA for the CDR3 is TGTGCCAGCAGCGTAGCTGCTAGCGGGAGGGGGAGCGATGAGCAGTTCTTC.

This clonotype showed up just a few times. For the CDR3, the DNA is TGTGCCAGCAGTTCCAGACAGGGAAGAGGACAGTTCTTC. Protein sequence: CASSSRQGRGQFF. V is TRBV27 and J is TRBJ2-1; TRBD1 matches at 7 bases. CDR3 size: 13 residues. Germline trimming cut 4 bases from V and 13 bases from J; bases unmatched to any gene: 10. CDR1 MNHEY and CDR2 SMNVEV come from the germline V gene (reference sequence).

The chain combines TRBV2 with TRBJ2-1; D is uncertain. This CDR3 is 12 amino acids long. Germline CDR1 reads SNHLY; CDR2 reads FYNNEI. V shed 3 bases and J shed 5 bases, with 5 bases lying between them. The CDR3 loop reads CASSDVNNEQFF. In nucleotides, the CDR3 is TGTGCCAGCAGTGATGTGAACAATGAGCAGTTCTTC.